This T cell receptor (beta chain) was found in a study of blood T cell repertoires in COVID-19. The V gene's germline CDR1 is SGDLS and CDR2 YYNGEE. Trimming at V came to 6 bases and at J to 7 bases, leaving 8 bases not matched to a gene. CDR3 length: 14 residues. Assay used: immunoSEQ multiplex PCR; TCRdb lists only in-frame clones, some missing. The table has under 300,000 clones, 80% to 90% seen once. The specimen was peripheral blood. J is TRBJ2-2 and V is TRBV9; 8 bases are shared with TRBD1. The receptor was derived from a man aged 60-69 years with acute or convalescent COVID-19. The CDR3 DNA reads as TGTGCCAGCACGAAAGACAGGGGAAGCGGGGAGCTGTTTTTT. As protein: CASTKDRGSGELFF.